These 21 T cell receptor beta chains were all obtained from the same sample, sequenced in a study of blood T cell repertoires in COVID-19. Produced via immunoSEQ multiplex PCR; TCRdb's table is partial and in-frame only. Of hundreds of thousands of clones listed, about 87% were seen once; the top ten hold 6.2%. The sequencing input was peripheral blood. These receptors were taken from a man aged 60 to 75 who had recovered from COVID-19.

The V call is TRBV7-2, the J call TRBJ2-2, with D possibly TRBD1 on 5 matching bases. CDR3 length: 15 residues. Trimming took 4 bases from V and 6 from J, leaving 15 bases between them. Per the germline V gene, CDR1 is SGHTA and CDR2 is FQGNSA. The DNA for the CDR3 is TGTGCCAGCAGCTCGTCCCTCACAGGTTCCGGGGAGCTGTTTTTT. Its protein product is CASSSSLTGSGELFF.

The chain has TRBV7-8 and TRBJ2-1, with 8 bases identical to TRBD2. CDR3 size: 15 residues. The V segment lost 4 bases and the J segment 8 bases; nucleotides outside the gene matches: 10. The germline V gene encodes CDR1 SGHVS and CDR2 FQNEAQ. The CDR3 spells CASSSAGLGIHEQFF. The CDR3 bases are TGTGCCAGCAGCTCCGCGGGACTAGGAATCCATGAGCAGTTCTTC.

The rearrangement links TRBV14 to TRBJ2-1; D is ambiguous. This CDR3 is 15 amino acids long. V lost 0 bases to trimming and J lost 1 base, with 7 bases between them. Germline V gene sequence: CDR1 SGHDN, CDR2 FVKESK. The CDR3 region is CASSQDLGSYNEQFF. The CDR3 DNA reads as TGTGCCAGCAGCCAAGATCTCGGGTCCTACAATGAGCAGTTCTTC.

The rearrangement uses TRBV27 and TRBJ1-2; 9 bases fit TRBD1. Germline trimming cut 4 bases from V and 3 bases from J; bases unmatched to any gene: 0. This CDR3 has 13 amino acids. Germline CDR1 reads MNHEY; CDR2 reads SMNVEV (reference sequence). CDR3 DNA sequence: TGTGCCAGCAGTTGGACAGGGGACTATGGCTACACCTTC. Its protein product is CASSWTGDYGYTF.

The chain is built from TRBV29-1 and TRBJ2-7, with 8 bases identical to TRBD1. Germline lookup yields CDR1 SQVTM and CDR2 ANQGSEA. Trimming removed 4 bases from V and 6 bases from J; junction bases left unmatched: 17. This CDR3 has 16 residues. The CDR3 sequence is CSVVKRDRDRTGEQYF. The CDR3 DNA sequence: TGCAGCGTTGTAAAGAGGGACCGGGACAGGACAGGCGAGCAGTACTTC.

The chain recombines TRBV5-1 with TRBJ1-2; D gene ambiguous. Germline loops: CDR1 SGHRS, CDR2 YFSETQ. CDR3 length equals 15 residues. Trimming stripped 1 base from V and 4 bases from J, with 14 bases between. The CDR3 bases are TGCGCCAGCAGCTTGAATCCGGGGATGGGCTATGGCTACACCTTC. Translating gives CASSLNPGMGYGYTF.

Comments on this clone: Other DNA sequences in this specimen translate into the identical CDR3. The rearrangement links TRBV28 to TRBJ2-7; possible D gene TRBD1, 5 bases. This CDR3 comprises 12 residues. Germline CDR1 and CDR2: MDHEN and SYDVKM. V was clipped by 2 bases and J by 4 bases, with 6 bases between them. The CDR3, as DNA: TGTGCCAGCAGTTTAAACAGGTACGAGCAGTACTTC. It yields the protein CASSLNRYEQYF.

The chain carries TRBV5-1 and TRBJ1-1, with 11 bases identical to TRBD1. Germline CDR1 SGHRS, CDR2 YFSETQ. V was clipped by 0 bases and J by 2 bases; unmatched bases: 0. The CDR3 sequence is 15 residues long. The CDR3 DNA follows: TGCGCCAGCAGCTTGGGGACAGGGGGCAACACTGAAGCTTTCTTT. Translation: CASSLGTGGNTEAFF. The variable domain in full, with the rest retrieved from reference TRBV5-1 and TRBJ1-1, is KAGVTQTPRYLIKTRGQQVTLSCSPISGHRSVSWYQQTPGQGLQFLFEYFSETQRNKGNFPGRFSGRQFSNSRSEMNVSTLELGDSALYLCASSLGTGGNTEAFFGQGTRLTVV.

The chain couples TRBV18 to TRBJ1-3, with 9 nucleotides matching TRBD1. Germline loops: CDR1 KGHSH, CDR2 LQKENI. V shed 5 bases, J shed 3 bases, and the junction held 2 bases outside the gene matches. The CDR3 has 14 amino acids. The chain's CDR3 is CASSYRGLGNTIYF. The CDR3 region has the DNA TGTGCCAGCTCATACAGGGGGCTTGGAAACACCATATATTTT.

The gene calls are TRBV9 and TRBJ1-3, with no clear D. The germline CDR1 and CDR2 sequences are SGDLS and YYNGEE. This CDR3 contains 17 residues. Trimming left V 3 bases short and J 3 bases short, with 19 bases between. CDR3 amino acids: CASSALPGRVDGNTIYF. The CDR3 DNA is TGTGCCAGCAGCGCCTTACCTGGGAGGGTAGATGGAAACACCATATATTTT.

The chain recombines TRBV4-3 with TRBJ2-7; 9 positions agree with TRBD1. After removal of 4 bases from V and 4 bases from J, the junction contained 5 bases not matched to a gene. The CDR3 runs 14 residues. Germline lookup yields CDR1 LGHNA and CDR2 YSLEER. CDR3 in amino acids: CASSPGQGGYEQYF. The CDR3 coding sequence is TGCGCCAGCAGCCCGGGACAGGGAGGATACGAGCAGTACTTC.

This clone was recorded once. The chain uses TRBV3-1 (or the pseudogene TRBV3-2) and TRBJ2-7, with unresolved D. Between the trimmed V and J ends, which lost 4 bases and 2 bases, there was a span of 6 bases. CDR3 length equals 12 residues. Germline CDR1 LGHDT, CDR2 YNNKEL (reference sequence). The CDR3 loop is CASSPVPYEQYF. As DNA, the CDR3 is TGTGCCAGCAGCCCGGTTCCCTACGAGCAGTACTTC.

This chain uses TRBV6-2 or TRBV6-3 with TRBJ1-2; a possible D gene is TRBD1 (5 bases). This CDR3 has 12 amino acids. In germline, CDR1 is MNHEY, CDR2 SVGEGT. V was trimmed by 5 bases and J by 3 bases, leaving 7 bases between them. The DNA of the CDR3 is TGTGCCAGCAGTAGACAGTACTATGGCTACACCTTC. It translates to CASSRQYYGYTF.

This clone was recorded once. J is TRBJ2-1 and V is TRBV19, with D unclear. The germline V gene encodes CDR1 LNHDA and CDR2 SQIVND (reference sequence). V lost 3 bases to trimming and J lost 0 bases, with 9 bases between them. The CDR3 runs to 15 residues. The CDR3 sequence is CASSIPPSSYNEQFF. As DNA, the CDR3 is TGTGCCAGTAGTATCCCACCGAGCTCCTACAATGAGCAGTTCTTC. Full variable domain (outside the CDR3, taken from reference TRBV19 and TRBJ2-1): DGGITQSPKYLFRKEGQNVTLSCEQNLNHDAMYWYRQDPGQGLRLIYYSQIVNDFQKGDIAEGYSVSREKKESFPLTVTSAQKNPTAFYLCASSIPPSSYNEQFFGPGTRLTVL.

J is TRBJ1-5 and V is TRBV18; a weak D match, TRBD1 (6 bases). In germline, CDR1 is KGHSH, CDR2 LQKENI. Trimming removed 3 bases at V and 9 bases at J, with 21 bases between. The CDR3 loop spans 16 amino acids. DNA of the CDR3: TGTGCCAGCTCACCGGGCATGGGAGGGGGATCAGGGCCCCAGCATTTT. It is translated as CASSPGMGGGSGPQHF.

The V gene is TRBV28, the J gene TRBJ1-5, with D unclear. The CDR3 totals 11 residues. Germline V gives CDR1 MDHEN, CDR2 SYDVKM. Between the trimmed V and J ends, which lost 2 bases and 16 bases, there was a span of 12 bases. This CDR3 reads CASSLGRTTHF. The CDR3 DNA sequence: TGTGCCAGCAGTTTAGGGAGGACTACACATTTT.

In regard to this clone: Sequence at one end of the junction differs from germline and may be a read error. The chain joins TRBV5-5 to TRBJ2-3; D possibly corresponds to TRBD2 (6 bases). The CDR3 has 13 amino acids. The germline CDR1 and CDR2 sequences are SGHKS and YYEKEE (reference sequence). The CDR3 here is CACEVAATVTQYF. The CDR3 DNA follows: TGTGCCTGCGAGGTAGCGGCCACAGTTACGCAGTATTTT.

The chain is built from TRBV19 and TRBJ2-2; the D gene is possibly TRBD1 (5 bases). This CDR3 has 14 residues. Looked up from germline, CDR1 is LNHDA and CDR2 is SQIVND (reference sequence). The V and J ends lost 3 bases and 4 bases respectively, with 9 bases between them. In DNA, the CDR3 is TGTGCCAGTAGTATCGACAGTTTCACCGGGGAGCTGTTTTTT. It is translated as CASSIDSFTGELFF.

V gene TRBV28 combines with J gene TRBJ2-1; D is possibly TRBD2 (6 bases). V shed 1 base and J shed 0 bases, with 7 bases lying between them. Germline CDR1 reads MDHEN; CDR2 reads SYDVKM. The CDR3 is 15 amino acids. The chain's CDR3 is CASSLYGSSYNEQFF. The CDR3 DNA sequence: TGTGCCAGCAGTTTATACGGGAGCTCCTACAATGAGCAGTTCTTC. The full variable domain, in which reference TRBV28 and TRBJ2-1 provide the parts outside the CDR3, is DVKVTQSSRYLVKRTGEKVFLECVQDMDHENMFWYRQDPGLGLRLIYFSYDVKMKEKGDIPEGYSVSREKKERFSLILESASTNQTSMYLCASSLYGSSYNEQFFGPGTRLTVL.

The V gene is TRBV3-1 (or the pseudogene TRBV3-2), the J gene TRBJ2-1, with 8 bases matching TRBD2. Germline-derived CDR1 and CDR2 are LGHDT and YNNKEL (reference sequence). Trimming cost V 0 bases and J 12 bases; bases outside gene matches: 10. The CDR3 spans 15 residues. CDR3: CASSQEAGATTAQFF. The DNA for the CDR3 is TGTGCCAGCAGCCAAGAAGCGGGGGCCACAACGGCGCAGTTCTTC.

This rearrangement joins TRBV5-4 to TRBJ2-3; maybe TRBD2 (5 bases). V lost 1 base and J 0 bases, leaving 9 bases between the germline ends. There are 15 residues in the CDR3. The germline gives CDR1 SGHNT, CDR2 YYREEE (reference sequence). CDR3 in amino acids: CASSLPGLSTDTQYF. CDR3 nucleotides: TGTGCCAGCAGCTTGCCTGGACTTAGCACAGATACGCAGTATTTT.